The clone carrying this TCR beta chain was detected many times. This entry is derived from a study of regulatory T cells in long-lasting Graves disease. Through Arm-PCR of CDR3 regions and iRepertoire HTBI primers, TCR beta libraries were built. TCRdb reanalysed the multiplex PCR reads using MiXCR and keeps one entry per CDR3 protein. The sample has roughly 530,000 distinct CDR3 sequences; roughly 16% are singletons. The time point: newly diagnosed GD, antithyroid drugs for less than 3 months. The TCR library used RNA extracted from PBMCs. These same data were also listed under a study on T cells in Graves' hyperthyroidism and ophthalmopathy.

This specimen consisted of peripheral blood mononuclear cells (PBMCs), obtained at new diagnosis, from a patient treated with antithyroid drugs. This clonotype originated in a woman aged 35-60 years with Graves disease.

DNA of the CDR3: TGTGCCAGCAGCTCACAGGGGCGAGAGCAGTACTTC. It yields the protein CASSSQGREQYF. The V and J genes are TRBV7-9 and TRBJ2-7; 7 bases fit TRBD1. J gave up 7 bases and V 4 bases, and 4 bases lay outside the gene matches. The CDR3 is made up of 12 amino acids. CDR1 and CDR2 from the germline V gene are SEHNR and FQNEAQ (reference sequence).